The entry below describes one T cell receptor beta chain. Its antigen remains unknown. The data are from a study of cytomegalovirus exposure and HLA in healthy donors. General study findings and limits: Specific recognition of CMV antigens was confirmed in vitro for a few chains (all CMV-associated).

The V gene's germline CDR1 is SNHLY and CDR2 FYNNEI. V was pared by 7 bases and J by 6 bases, with 6 bases of the junction left unmatched. The CDR3 has 13 residues. Produced via immunoSEQ multiplex PCR; TCRdb's table is partial and in-frame only. The top ten hold around 15% of the sample, which has approximately 220,000 clones, over 80% seen once. The chain couples TRBV2 to TRBJ2-1; 7 bases agree with TRBD2. The TCR sequence derives from a woman in her 30s in good health and CMV-seropositive. Sequencing was done on a sample of PBMCs. This CDR3 is CASIPGTINEQFF. As DNA, the CDR3 is TGTGCCAGCATTCCCGGGACTATCAATGAGCAGTTCTTC.